The clone carrying this TCR beta chain has only a few counts. The antigen is undetermined. The germline V gene encodes CDR1 SGHRS and CDR2 YFSETQ. The CDR3 length is 16 residues. Trimming cost V 0 bases and J 1 base, with 8 bases left between them. From the 5' RACE reads, TCRdb called clonotypes with MiXCR, one entry per CDR3 protein. This sample has around 26,000 distinct CDR3 sequences, with 8.8% found just once. The time point is: sample taken at primary tumor resection. There were 72 donors, all of them untreated patients with early-stage non-small cell lung cancer. Sequencing covered unsorted whole RNA taken from tumor, nontumor lung or frozen PBMC. This sample is part of a study of spatial heterogeneity in lung cancer. As for the study in general: A consistent excess of beta-chain over alpha-chain sequences was detected.

General study points: Intratumoral expanded alpha and beta TCR counts were found to track tumor mutation counts. There was tracking of ubiquitous and regional nonsynonymous mutations by the respective counts of ubiquitous and regional expanded TCRs.

Sample: lung tumor tissue, taken at surgery. The chain uses TRBV5-1 and TRBJ2-6; tentative D call: TRBD1 (6 bases). This clonotype was obtained from a male donor with early-stage non-small cell lung cancer. DNA of the CDR3: TGCGCCAGCAGCTTGGACGGACAGTCTGGGGCCAACGTCCTGACTTTC. This codes for CASSLDGQSGANVLTF.